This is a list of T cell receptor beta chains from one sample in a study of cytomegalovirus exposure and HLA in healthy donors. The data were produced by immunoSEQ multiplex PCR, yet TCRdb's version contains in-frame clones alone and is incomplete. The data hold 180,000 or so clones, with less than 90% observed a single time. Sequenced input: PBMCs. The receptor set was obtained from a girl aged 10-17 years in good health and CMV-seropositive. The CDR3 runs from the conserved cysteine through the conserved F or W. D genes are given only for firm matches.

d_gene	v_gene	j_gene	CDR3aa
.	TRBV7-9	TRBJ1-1	CASSSFRAGPNTEAFF
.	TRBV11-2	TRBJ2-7	CASSRSGTSSYEQYF
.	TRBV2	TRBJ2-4	CASSEERTGGPSGDQNIQYF
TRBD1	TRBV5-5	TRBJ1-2	CASSRQGETGYTF
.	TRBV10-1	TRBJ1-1	CASSFAGASEAFF
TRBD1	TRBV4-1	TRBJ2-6	CASSYADRGALTGANVLTF
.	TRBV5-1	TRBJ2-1	CASSLDPGLRGNEQFF
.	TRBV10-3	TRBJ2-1	CAISGREVGYNEQFF
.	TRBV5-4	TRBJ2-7	CASSLGQSSYEQYF
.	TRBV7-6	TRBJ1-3	CASTEGAGNTIYF
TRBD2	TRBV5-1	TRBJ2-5	CASSLEPAGVQETQYF
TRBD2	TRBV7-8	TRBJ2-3	CASSRRRELSTDTQYF
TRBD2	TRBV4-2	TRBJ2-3	CASSQGSGRVQDTQYF
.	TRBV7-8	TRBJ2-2	CASSLVSSGGTGELFF
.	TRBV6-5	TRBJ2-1	CASSYVRGYEQFF
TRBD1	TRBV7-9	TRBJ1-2	CASSLEQGRGYTF
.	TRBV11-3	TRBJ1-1	CASSPRGTANTEAFF
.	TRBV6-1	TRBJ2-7	CASRPYGSGPYEQYF
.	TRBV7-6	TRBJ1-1	CASSSFLNTEAFF
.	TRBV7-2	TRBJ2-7	CASRLGDTSYEQYF
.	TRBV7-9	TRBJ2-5	CASSLGLQETQYF
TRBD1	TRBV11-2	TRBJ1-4	CASSETTGGNEKLFF
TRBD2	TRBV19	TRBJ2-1	CASSIQREPNEQFF
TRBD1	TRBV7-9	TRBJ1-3	CASSLVGTGSGNTIYF
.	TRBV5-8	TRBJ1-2	CASSSTDRSGFYGYTF
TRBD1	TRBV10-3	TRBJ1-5	CAISPGQGAGGNQPQHF
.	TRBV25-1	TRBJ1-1	CASRDTVNTEAFF
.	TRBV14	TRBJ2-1	CASSQGREQFF
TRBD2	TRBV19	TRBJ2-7	CASSIPLAGVYEQYF
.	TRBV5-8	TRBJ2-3	CADNHGNTDTQYF
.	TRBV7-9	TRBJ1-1	CASSFPFGRGRLNTEAFF
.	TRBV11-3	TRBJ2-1	CASSIEGLYNEQFF
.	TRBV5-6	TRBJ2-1	CASSLALNEQFF
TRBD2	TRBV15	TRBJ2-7	CATSSPLAGAYEQYF
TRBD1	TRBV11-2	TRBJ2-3	CASSLGRGRGRETDTQYF
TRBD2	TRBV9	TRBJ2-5	CASSMGLAGPQETQYF
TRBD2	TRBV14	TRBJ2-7	CASSQELVSGISLYDEQYF
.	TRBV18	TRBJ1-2	CASSPDTRYGYTF
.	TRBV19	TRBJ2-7	CASSLRGSSAEQYF
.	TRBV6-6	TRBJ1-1	CASSYSAGSEAFF
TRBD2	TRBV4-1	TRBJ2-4	CASSQGLAGGPVKNIQYF
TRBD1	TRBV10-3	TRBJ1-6	CASLRDRGSPLHF
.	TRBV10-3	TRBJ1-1	CAISIQGNTEAFF
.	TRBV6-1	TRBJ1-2	CASSGDLYGYTF
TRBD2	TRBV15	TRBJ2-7	CATSRDLIAGESYEQYF